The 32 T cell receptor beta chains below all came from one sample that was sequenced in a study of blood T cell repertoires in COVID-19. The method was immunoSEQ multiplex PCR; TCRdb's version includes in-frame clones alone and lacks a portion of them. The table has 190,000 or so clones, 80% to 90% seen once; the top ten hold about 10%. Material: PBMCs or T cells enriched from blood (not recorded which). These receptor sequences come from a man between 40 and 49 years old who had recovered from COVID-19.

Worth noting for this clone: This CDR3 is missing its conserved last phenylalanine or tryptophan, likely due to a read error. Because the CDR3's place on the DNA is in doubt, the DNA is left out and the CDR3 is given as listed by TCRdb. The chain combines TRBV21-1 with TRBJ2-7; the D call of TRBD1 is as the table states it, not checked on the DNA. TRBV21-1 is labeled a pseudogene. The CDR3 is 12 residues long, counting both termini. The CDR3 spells CASSGQGAKWPL.

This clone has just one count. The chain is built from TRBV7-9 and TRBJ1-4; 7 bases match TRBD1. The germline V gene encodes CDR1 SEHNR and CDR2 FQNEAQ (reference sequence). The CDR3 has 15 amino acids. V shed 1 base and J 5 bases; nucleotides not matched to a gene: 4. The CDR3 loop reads CASSLEQGFNEKLFF. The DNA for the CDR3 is TGTGCCAGCAGCTTAGAACAGGGGTTCAATGAAAAACTGTTTTTT.

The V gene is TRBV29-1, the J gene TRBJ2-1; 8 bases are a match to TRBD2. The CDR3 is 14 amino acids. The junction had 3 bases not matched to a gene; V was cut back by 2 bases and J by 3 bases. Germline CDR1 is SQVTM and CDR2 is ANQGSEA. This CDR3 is CSVEIAGLYNEQFF. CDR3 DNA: TGCAGCGTTGAAATAGCGGGGCTCTACAATGAGCAGTTCTTC.

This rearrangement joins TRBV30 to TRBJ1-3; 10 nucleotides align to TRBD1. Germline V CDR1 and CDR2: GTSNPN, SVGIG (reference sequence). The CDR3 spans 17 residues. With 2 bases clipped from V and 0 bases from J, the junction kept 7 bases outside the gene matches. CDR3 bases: TGTGCCTGGAGTCGGGGGACAGGGGCCTTCTCTGGAAACACCATATATTTT. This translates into CAWSRGTGAFSGNTIYF.

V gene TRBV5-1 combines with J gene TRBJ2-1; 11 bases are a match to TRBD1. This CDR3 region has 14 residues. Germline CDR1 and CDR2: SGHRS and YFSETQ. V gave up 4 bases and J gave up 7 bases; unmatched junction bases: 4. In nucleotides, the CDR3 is TGCGCCAGCAGCGGACAGGGGGCTCCTAATGAGCAGTTCTTC. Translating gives CASSGQGAPNEQFF.

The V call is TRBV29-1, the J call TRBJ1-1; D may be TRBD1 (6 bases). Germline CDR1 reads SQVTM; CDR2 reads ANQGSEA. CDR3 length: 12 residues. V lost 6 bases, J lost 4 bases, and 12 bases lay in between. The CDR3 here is CSVRRGGTEAFF. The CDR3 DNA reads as TGCAGCGTGAGGAGAGGGGGCACTGAAGCTTTCTTT.

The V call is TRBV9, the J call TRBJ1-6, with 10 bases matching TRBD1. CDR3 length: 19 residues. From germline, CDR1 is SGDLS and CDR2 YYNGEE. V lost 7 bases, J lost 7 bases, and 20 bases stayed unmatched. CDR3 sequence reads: CASGIPGQGTLGGNSPLHF. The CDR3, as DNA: TGTGCCAGCGGCATACCGGGACAGGGGACGCTCGGTGGGAATTCACCCCTCCACTTT.

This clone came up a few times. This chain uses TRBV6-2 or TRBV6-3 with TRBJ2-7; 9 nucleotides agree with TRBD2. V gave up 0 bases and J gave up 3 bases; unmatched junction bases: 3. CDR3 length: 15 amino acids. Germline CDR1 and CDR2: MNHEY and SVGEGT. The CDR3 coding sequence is TGTGCCAGCAGTTACTCGACTAGCGGTGTCTACGAGCAGTACGTC. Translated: CASSYSTSGVYEQYV.

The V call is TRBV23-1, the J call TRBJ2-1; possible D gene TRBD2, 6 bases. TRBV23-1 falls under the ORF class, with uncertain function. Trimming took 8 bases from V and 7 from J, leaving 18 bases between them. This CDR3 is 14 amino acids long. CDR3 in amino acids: CASPLEGDRNEQFF. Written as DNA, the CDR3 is TGCGCCAGCCCCCTGGAGGGTGACAGAAATGAGCAGTTCTTC.

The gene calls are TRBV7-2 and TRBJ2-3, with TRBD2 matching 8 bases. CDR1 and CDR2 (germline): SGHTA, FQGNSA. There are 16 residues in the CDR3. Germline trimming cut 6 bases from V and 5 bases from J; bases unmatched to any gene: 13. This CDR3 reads CASRSQPGLEGDTQYF. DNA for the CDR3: TGTGCCAGCAGAAGCCAGCCGGGACTAGAGGGAGATACGCAGTATTTT.

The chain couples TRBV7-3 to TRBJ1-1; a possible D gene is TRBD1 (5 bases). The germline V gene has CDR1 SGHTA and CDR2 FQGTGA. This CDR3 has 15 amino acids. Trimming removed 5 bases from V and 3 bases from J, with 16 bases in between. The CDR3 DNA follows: TGTGCCAGCAGCCTCCATGGGGCTAGAGACACTGAAGCTTTCTTT. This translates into CASSLHGARDTEAFF.

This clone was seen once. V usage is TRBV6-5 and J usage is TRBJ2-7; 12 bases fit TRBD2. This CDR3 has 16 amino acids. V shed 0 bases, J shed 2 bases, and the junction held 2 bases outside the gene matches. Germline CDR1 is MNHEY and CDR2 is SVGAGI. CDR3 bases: TGTGCCAGCAGTTACTCGGCTAGCGGGAGGGCCTACGAGCAGTACTTC. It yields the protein CASSYSASGRAYEQYF.

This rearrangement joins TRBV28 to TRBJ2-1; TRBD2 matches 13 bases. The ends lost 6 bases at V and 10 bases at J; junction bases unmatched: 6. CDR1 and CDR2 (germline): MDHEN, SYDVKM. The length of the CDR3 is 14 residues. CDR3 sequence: CASRPPGLAGEQFF. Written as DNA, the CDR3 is TGTGCCAGCAGGCCGCCGGGACTAGCGGGAGAGCAGTTCTTC.

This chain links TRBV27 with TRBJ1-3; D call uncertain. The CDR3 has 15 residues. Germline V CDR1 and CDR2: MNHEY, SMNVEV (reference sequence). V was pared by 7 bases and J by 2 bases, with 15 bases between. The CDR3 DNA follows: TGTGCCAGCATTCCCAGGCCGGGGACTGGAAACACCATATATTTT. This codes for CASIPRPGTGNTIYF.

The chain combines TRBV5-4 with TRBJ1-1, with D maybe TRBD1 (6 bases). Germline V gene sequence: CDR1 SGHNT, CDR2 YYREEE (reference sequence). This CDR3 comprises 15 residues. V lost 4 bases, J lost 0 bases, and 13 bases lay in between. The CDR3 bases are TGTGCCAGCAGCCCGAGGGACAAAATGAACACTGAAGCTTTCTTT. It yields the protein CASSPRDKMNTEAFF.

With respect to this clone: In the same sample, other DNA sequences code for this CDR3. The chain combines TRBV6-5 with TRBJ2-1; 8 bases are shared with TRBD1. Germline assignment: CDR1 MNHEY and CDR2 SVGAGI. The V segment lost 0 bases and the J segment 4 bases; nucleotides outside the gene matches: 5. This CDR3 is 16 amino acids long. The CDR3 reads CASSYSPGQGYNEQFF. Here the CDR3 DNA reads TGTGCCAGCAGTTACTCACCCGGACAGGGATACAATGAGCAGTTCTTC.

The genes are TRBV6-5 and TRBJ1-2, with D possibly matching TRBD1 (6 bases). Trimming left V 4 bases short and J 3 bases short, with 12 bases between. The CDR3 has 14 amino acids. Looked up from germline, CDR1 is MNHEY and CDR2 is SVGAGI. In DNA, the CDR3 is TGTGCCAGCAGTTTTGCAGGGGTGGACTATGGCTACACCTTC. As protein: CASSFAGVDYGYTF.

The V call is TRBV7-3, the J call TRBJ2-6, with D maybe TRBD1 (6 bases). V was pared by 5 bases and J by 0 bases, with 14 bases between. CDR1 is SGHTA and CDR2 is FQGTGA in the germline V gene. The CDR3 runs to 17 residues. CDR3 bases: TGTGCCAGCAGCGTCCGGGACACTAGCTCTGGGGCCAACGTCCTGACTTTC. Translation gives CASSVRDTSSGANVLTF. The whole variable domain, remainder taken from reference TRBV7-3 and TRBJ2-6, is GAGVSQTPSNKVTEKGKYVELRCDPISGHTALYWYRQSLGQGPEFLIYFQGTGAADDSGLPNDRFFAVRPEGSVSTLKIQRTERGDSAVYLCASSVRDTSSGANVLTFGAGSRLTVL.

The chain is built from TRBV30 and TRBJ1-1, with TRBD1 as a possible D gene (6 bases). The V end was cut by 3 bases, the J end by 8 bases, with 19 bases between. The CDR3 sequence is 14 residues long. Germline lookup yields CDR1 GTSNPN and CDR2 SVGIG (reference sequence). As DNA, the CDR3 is TGTGCCTGGAGGGAACCGGGACACGGAGCGGAAGCTTTCTTT. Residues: CAWREPGHGAEAFF. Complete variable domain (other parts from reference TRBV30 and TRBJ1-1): SQTIHQWPATLVQPVGSPLSLECTVEGTSNPNLYWYRQAAGRGLQLLFYSVGIGQISSEVPQNLSASRPQDRQFILSSKKLLLSDSGFYLCAWREPGHGAEAFFGQGTRLTVV.

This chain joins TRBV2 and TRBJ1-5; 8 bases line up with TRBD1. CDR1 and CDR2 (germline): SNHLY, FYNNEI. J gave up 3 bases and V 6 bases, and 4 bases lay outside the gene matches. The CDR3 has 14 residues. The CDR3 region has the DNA TGTGCCAGCAGCTTACAGGGGGACAATCAGCCCCAGCATTTT. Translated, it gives CASSLQGDNQPQHF.

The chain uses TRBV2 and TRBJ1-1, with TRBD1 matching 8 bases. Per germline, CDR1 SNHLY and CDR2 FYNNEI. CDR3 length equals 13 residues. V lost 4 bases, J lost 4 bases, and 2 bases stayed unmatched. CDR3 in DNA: TGTGCCAGCAGTGGGACAGGGTTCACTGAAGCTTTCTTT. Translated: CASSGTGFTEAFF.

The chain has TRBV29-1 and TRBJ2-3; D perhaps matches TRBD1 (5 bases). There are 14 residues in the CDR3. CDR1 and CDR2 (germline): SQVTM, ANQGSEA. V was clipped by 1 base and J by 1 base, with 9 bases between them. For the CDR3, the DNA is TGCAGCGTTGAAGCCGACAGCCGCACAGATACGCAGTATTTT. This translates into CSVEADSRTDTQYF.

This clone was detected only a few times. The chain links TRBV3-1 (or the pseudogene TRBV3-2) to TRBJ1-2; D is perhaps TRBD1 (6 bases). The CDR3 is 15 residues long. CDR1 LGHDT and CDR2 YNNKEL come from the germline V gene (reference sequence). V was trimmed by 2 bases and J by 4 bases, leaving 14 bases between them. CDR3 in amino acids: CASSQNHRVSYGYTF. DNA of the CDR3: TGTGCCAGCAGCCAAAACCACAGGGTATCCTATGGCTACACCTTC.

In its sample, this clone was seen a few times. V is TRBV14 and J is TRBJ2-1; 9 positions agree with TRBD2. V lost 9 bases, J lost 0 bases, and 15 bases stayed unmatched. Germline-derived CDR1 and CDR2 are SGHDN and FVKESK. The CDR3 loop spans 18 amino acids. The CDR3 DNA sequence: TGTGCCAGGGCCTCGAAAGGGACTAGCTTGAGCTCCTACAATGAGCAGTTCTTC. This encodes CARASKGTSLSSYNEQFF.

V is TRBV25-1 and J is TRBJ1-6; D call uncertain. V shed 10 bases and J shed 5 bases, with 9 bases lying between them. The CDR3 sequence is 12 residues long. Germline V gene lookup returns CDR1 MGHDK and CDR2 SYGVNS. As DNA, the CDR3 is TGTGCCACCACGGGAAATAATTCACCCCTCCACTTT. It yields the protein CATTGNNSPLHF.

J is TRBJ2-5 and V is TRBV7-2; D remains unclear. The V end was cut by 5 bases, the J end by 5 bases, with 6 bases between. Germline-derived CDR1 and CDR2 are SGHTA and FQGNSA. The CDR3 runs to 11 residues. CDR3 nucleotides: TGTGCCAGCAGCACTCACGAGACCCAGTACTTC. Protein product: CASSTHETQYF.

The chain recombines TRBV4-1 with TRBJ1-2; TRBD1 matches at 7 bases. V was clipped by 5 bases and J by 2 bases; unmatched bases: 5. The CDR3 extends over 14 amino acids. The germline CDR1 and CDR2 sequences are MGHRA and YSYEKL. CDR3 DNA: TGCGCCAGCAGCTCTGGACAGGACAACTATGGCTACACCTTC. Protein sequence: CASSSGQDNYGYTF.

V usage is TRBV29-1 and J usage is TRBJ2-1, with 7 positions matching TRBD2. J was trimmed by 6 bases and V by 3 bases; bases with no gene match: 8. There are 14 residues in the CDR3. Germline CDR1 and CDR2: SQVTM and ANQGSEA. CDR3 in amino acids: CSVEGGSAGNEQFF. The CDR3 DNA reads TGCAGCGTTGAGGGCGGGAGCGCGGGCAATGAGCAGTTCTTC.

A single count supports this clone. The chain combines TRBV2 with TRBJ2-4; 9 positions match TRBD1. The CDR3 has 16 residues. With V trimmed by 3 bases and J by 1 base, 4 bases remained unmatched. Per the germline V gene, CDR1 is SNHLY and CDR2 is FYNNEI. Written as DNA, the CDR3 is TGTGCCAGCAGTGAGGGGGACAGGGTTGCCAAAAACATTCAGTACTTC. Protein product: CASSEGDRVAKNIQYF.

The CDR3 protein is CASSERQGLDGYTF. The CDR3 DNA sequence: TGTGCCAGCAGTGAACGGCAGGGACTGGATGGCTACACCTTC. The rearrangement uses TRBV6-1 and TRBJ1-2; D is perhaps TRBD1 (5 bases). The CDR3 is made up of 14 amino acids. Germline V CDR1 and CDR2: MNHNS, SASEGT. Deletions cut 2 bases from V and 6 bases from J, with 13 bases between.

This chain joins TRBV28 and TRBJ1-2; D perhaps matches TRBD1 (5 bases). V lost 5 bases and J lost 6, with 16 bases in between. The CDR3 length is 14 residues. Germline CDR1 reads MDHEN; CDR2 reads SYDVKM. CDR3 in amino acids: CASSPPGVMDGYTF. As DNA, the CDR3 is TGTGCCAGCAGTCCCCCGGGGGTTATGGATGGCTACACCTTC.

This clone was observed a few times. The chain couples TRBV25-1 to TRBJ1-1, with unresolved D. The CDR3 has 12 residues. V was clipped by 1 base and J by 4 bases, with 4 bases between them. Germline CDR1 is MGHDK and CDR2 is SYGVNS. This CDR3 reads CASSESVTEAFF. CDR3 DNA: TGTGCCAGCAGTGAATCGGTCACTGAAGCTTTCTTT.